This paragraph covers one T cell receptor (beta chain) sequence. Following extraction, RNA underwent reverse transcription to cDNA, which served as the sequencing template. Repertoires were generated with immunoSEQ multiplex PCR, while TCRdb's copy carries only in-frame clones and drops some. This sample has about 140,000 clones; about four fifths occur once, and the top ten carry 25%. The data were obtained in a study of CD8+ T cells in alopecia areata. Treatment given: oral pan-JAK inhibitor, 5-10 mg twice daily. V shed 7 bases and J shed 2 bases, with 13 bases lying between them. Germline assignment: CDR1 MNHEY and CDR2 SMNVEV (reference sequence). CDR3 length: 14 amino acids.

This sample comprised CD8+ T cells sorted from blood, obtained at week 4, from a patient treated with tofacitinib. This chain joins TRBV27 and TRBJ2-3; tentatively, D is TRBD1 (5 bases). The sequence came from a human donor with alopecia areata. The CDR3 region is CASTEGENTDTQYF. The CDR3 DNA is TGTGCCAGCACCGAAGGGGAAAACACAGATACGCAGTATTTT.